This T cell receptor (beta chain) was documented in a study of blood T cells in healthy people across ages. General study results and limits: The study found TCR beta diversity correlated strongly with naive T cell percentage.

A few counts support this clonotype. Its antigen is not identified. Next came a second PCR, run for roughly 6 to 11 cycles, which used a sample-barcoded 5' primer along with a J-beta primer mix. TCRdb redid the calling of the 5' RACE reads with MiXCR, one entry per CDR3 protein. The profile covers 1.5 million to 1.9 million distinct CDR3 sequences, with 35% to 45% appearing a single time and around 4% taken by the ten largest. Ranging in age from roughly 6 to 95, the donors were healthy Caucasian individuals from Russia. Germline lookup yields CDR1 MNHEY and CDR2 SVGEGT. CDR3 length: 14 amino acids. V gave up 2 bases and J gave up 9 bases, with 14 bases separating them.

Sequenced input: blood. This clonotype was sampled from a woman younger than 35 in good health. The rearrangement links TRBV6-2 or TRBV6-3 to TRBJ2-1; possibly TRBD1 or TRBD2 for D (6 bases each). In DNA, the CDR3 is TGTGCCAGCAGTTACGGGGGGCTAAGTCGTGAGCAGTTCTTC. This codes for CASSYGGLSREQFF.